This TCR beta chain was identified in a study of molecular identifiers for immune sequencing clone quantification. V lost 3 bases and J lost 0; bases outside the gene matches: 11. The CDR3 consists of 17 residues. Germline-derived CDR1 and CDR2 are MNHEY and SVGEGT. TCRdb re-derived calls from the PCR reads in MiXCR, one entry per CDR3 protein. This sample has roughly 630,000 distinct CDR3 sequences, with around 25% found just once. The source of this sequence is a human donor in good health. Some libraries in this study had Jurkat cell RNA spiked in. The sample consisted of naive CD8+ T cells from blood, with Jurkat cell RNA spiked in. Noted subset: FACS-sorted CD8+CD4-CCR7+CD45RA+ naive T cells. The chain is built from TRBV6-2 or TRBV6-3 and TRBJ2-7; 7 bases fit TRBD1. The CDR3 loop reads CASSYPDREVTSYEQYF. The DNA of the CDR3 is TGTGCCAGCAGTTATCCCGACAGGGAAGTCACCTCCTACGAGCAGTACTTC.